These 11 T cell receptor beta chains came from one sample sequenced in a study of cytomegalovirus exposure and HLA in healthy donors. The study ran its PCR with 60 Vbeta and 13 Jbeta primers. Assay used: immunoSEQ multiplex PCR; TCRdb lists only in-frame clones, some missing. The table shows about 160,000 clones, with 65% to 80% occurring only once. Sequencing was performed on PBMCs. The receptors here all came from a man aged 35 to 55 in good health and CMV-seronegative.

This chain uses TRBV25-1 with TRBJ2-2; possible D gene TRBD1, 5 bases. The V gene's germline CDR1 is MGHDK and CDR2 SYGVNS. The CDR3 length is 14 residues. V lost 1 base and J 5 bases, leaving 8 bases between the germline ends. The CDR3 sequence: CASSELQETGELFF. In DNA, the CDR3 is TGTGCCAGCAGTGAATTACAGGAAACCGGGGAGCTGTTTTTT.

J is TRBJ1-4 and V is TRBV5-1; 9 bases map to TRBD1. V shed 0 bases, J shed 2 bases, and the junction held 5 bases outside the gene matches. The CDR3 runs to 17 residues. Germline CDR1 and CDR2: SGHRS and YFSETQ. The CDR3 protein is CASSLVQGARTNEKLFF. CDR3 coding DNA: TGCGCCAGCAGCTTGGTACAGGGGGCGCGCACTAATGAAAAACTGTTTTTT.

This rearrangement joins TRBV15 to TRBJ1-1; a weak D match, TRBD1 (6 bases). With 5 bases removed from V and 1 base from J, the gap between germline ends came to 11 bases. Germline CDR1 is LNHNV and CDR2 is YYDKDF (reference sequence). The CDR3 extends over 14 amino acids. The CDR3 nucleotides read TGTGCCACCAGCCGTGGGGGCCCGAACACTGAAGCTTTCTTT. Translating gives CATSRGGPNTEAFF.

V usage is TRBV15 and J usage is TRBJ2-7; D is perhaps TRBD2 (6 bases). The V end lost 6 bases, the J end lost 0 bases, and 12 bases lay between the germline ends. This CDR3 region has 14 residues. Per germline, CDR1 LNHNV and CDR2 YYDKDF (reference sequence). The CDR3 bases are TGTGCCACCAGTTCAGCGGGCGGCTCCTACGAGCAGTACTTC. Its protein is CATSSAGGSYEQYF.

The J gene is TRBJ2-7, the V gene TRBV4-2, with D hard to call. CDR3 length equals 14 residues. Trimming took off 1 base at V and 2 bases at J, with 9 bases between the two ends. Germline CDR1 reads LGHNA; CDR2 reads YNFKEQ. CDR3: CASSQGAVAYEQYF. The CDR3 nucleotides read TGTGCCAGCAGCCAAGGAGCCGTAGCCTACGAGCAGTACTTC.

This clone is a singleton in its sample. The chain carries TRBV6-1 and TRBJ2-7; 7 bases fit TRBD1. The CDR3 sequence is 13 residues long. V lost 5 bases to trimming and J lost 2 bases; unmatched junction nucleotides: 3. The V gene's germline CDR1 is MNHNS and CDR2 SASEGT. CDR3 sequence (DNA): TGTGCCAGCAGTAGGGACAGTGCCTACGAGCAGTACTTC. It is translated as CASSRDSAYEQYF.

This clone was detected only a few times. V usage is TRBV11-2 and J usage is TRBJ2-7; weak D call: TRBD2 (6 bases). The CDR3 totals 15 residues. The V end was cut by 3 bases, the J end by 4 bases, with 16 bases between. The germline CDR1 and CDR2 sequences are SGHAT and FQNNGV. The CDR3 protein is CASSFFSGGTYEQYF. The CDR3, as DNA: TGTGCCAGCAGCTTCTTCAGCGGAGGGACGTACGAGCAGTACTTC.

The chain has TRBV28 and TRBJ1-4; 7 nucleotides line up with TRBD1. CDR1 is MDHEN, CDR2 SYDVKM, per germline. The CDR3 consists of 14 residues. V shed 6 bases and J 4 bases; nucleotides not matched to a gene: 5. The CDR3 DNA follows: TGTGCCAGCAGCGAACAGGGGTTTAATGAAAAACTGTTTTTT. It encodes CASSEQGFNEKLFF.

The chain links TRBV5-4 to TRBJ1-1; D is uncertain. With 0 bases removed from V and 1 base from J, the gap between germline ends came to 4 bases. The CDR3 totals 13 residues. Germline CDR1 and CDR2: SGHNT and YYREEE (reference sequence). The CDR3 DNA reads as TGTGCCAGCAGCTTGGCCGGGAACACTGAAGCTTTCTTT. Amino acids: CASSLAGNTEAFF.

The chain is built from TRBV10-3 and TRBJ1-2; 8 bases match TRBD1. CDR3 length: 15 amino acids. In germline, CDR1 is ENHRY, CDR2 SYGVKD. With 10 bases clipped from V and 4 bases from J, the junction kept 14 bases outside the gene matches. The CDR3, as DNA: TGTGCCACTAGACAGGGGCTAGATGATGGCTATGGCTACACCTTC. Translated, it gives CATRQGLDDGYGYTF.

In DNA, the CDR3 is TGTGCCAGCAGCTTTCAACTAGCGGGAGGGTTGGTTGAGCAGTACTTC. This translates into CASSFQLAGGLVEQYF. The V gene is TRBV5-4, the J gene TRBJ2-7; 13 nucleotides line up with TRBD2. With 2 bases clipped from V and 7 bases from J, the junction kept 9 bases outside the gene matches. CDR3 length: 16 residues. Germline loops: CDR1 SGHNT, CDR2 YYREEE (reference sequence).